This entry is about one TCR beta chain. The V end lost 3 bases, the J end lost 5 bases, and 8 bases lay between the germline ends. CDR3 length equals 13 residues. Germline CDR1 reads SGHRS; CDR2 reads YFSETQ. This specimen belongs to a study of shared clonotypes between healthy human individuals. Looking at the study overall: Donors were two women and three men aged 18 to 49.

The deep-level immunoSEQ assay was used. Here immunoSEQ multiplex PCR was the method, and the copy in TCRdb shows in-frame clones only, minus some. The table records 1,400,000 or so clones, just under 99% of them present only once. What was sequenced was naive CD4+ T cells sorted from blood. Subset denoted: CD45RA+ positively selected. The rearrangement joins TRBV5-1 to TRBJ2-2; D is undetermined. The receptor's source is a man aged 30-40 years in good health. The CDR3 here is CASSWDRTGELFF. The CDR3 nucleotides are TGCGCCAGCAGCTGGGATAGGACCGGGGAGCTGTTTTTT.